Shown below are 29 T cell receptor beta chains from a single sample sequenced in a study of human T cells and chemical hapten exposure. TCRdb re-called the RACE reads with MiXCR, one entry per CDR3 protein. The table includes over 300,000 distinct CDR3 sequences, around 5.5% detected once. Time point meaning: pre-sensitization, week 0. Sample treatment: therapeutic diphenylcyclopropenone sensitization with weekly scalp DPC. Here the sequenced sample was whole blood, taken in connection with sensitization to the hapten diphenylcyclopropenone (DPC). All receptors come from a woman aged 50 to 60 with alopecia areata. Some clones in this sample may be carry-over from other donors' samples.

Only a few counts were recorded for this clonotype. The chain has TRBV6-5 and TRBJ2-2; TRBD2 matches at 7 bases. CDR1 and CDR2 from the germline V gene are MNHEY and SVGAGI. The V and J ends lost 2 bases and 8 bases, in that order; junction bases with no gene match: 8. The CDR3 has 15 residues. The chain's CDR3 is CASSYRAGGRGELFF. CDR3 coding DNA: TGTGCCAGCAGTTACCGGGCAGGCGGGAGAGGGGAGCTGTTTTTT.

This clonotype has a handful of counts. The chain combines TRBV5-1 with TRBJ1-4; 12 positions agree with TRBD1. This CDR3 contains 17 residues. V shed 0 bases and J 2 bases; nucleotides not matched to a gene: 2. Germline lookup yields CDR1 SGHRS and CDR2 YFSETQ. The CDR3 coding sequence is TGCGCCAGCAGCTTGGGGGACAGGGGGCTCACTAATGAAAAACTGTTTTTT. It translates to CASSLGDRGLTNEKLFF.

This clonotype was found many times. The V call is TRBV19, the J call TRBJ2-7; a possible D gene is TRBD2 (6 bases). CDR3 length: 13 amino acids. Trimming removed 2 bases from V and 6 bases from J, with 11 bases in between. The germline V gene has CDR1 LNHDA and CDR2 SQIVND (reference sequence). The CDR3 region is CASSIITEGEQYF. DNA of the CDR3: TGTGCCAGTAGTATAATAACGGAGGGCGAGCAGTACTTC.

In this sample, this clonotype turned up many times. This chain joins TRBV5-6 and TRBJ2-1; D is uncertain. Per the germline V gene, CDR1 is SGHDT and CDR2 is YYEEEE. V lost 2 bases, J lost 4 bases, and 4 bases lay in between. This CDR3 comprises 12 residues. The CDR3 bases are TGTGCCAGCAGCTTAAAGTACAATGAGCAGTTCTTC. Amino acid sequence: CASSLKYNEQFF.

The table lists this clonotype with a few counts. This rearrangement joins TRBV30 to TRBJ2-3; D might be TRBD1 (6 bases). The CDR3 is 13 amino acids. The V end lost 2 bases, the J end lost 6 bases, and 12 bases lay between the germline ends. CDR1 is GTSNPN and CDR2 is SVGIG in the germline V gene (reference sequence). Here the CDR3 reads CAWSRGTVDTQYF. In nucleotides, the CDR3 is TGTGCCTGGAGTAGGGGGACGGTGGATACGCAGTATTTT.

This chain connects TRBV5-1 to TRBJ1-6; possible D gene TRBD1, 5 bases. Trimming stripped 0 bases from V and 4 bases from J, with 11 bases between. The CDR3 contains 16 residues. CDR1 is SGHRS and CDR2 is YFSETQ in the germline V gene. The CDR3 DNA is TGCGCCAGCAGCTTGGACGGCAGGGAATATAATTCACCCCTCCACTTT. Encoded protein: CASSLDGREYNSPLHF. Complete variable domain (other parts from reference TRBV5-1 and TRBJ1-6): KAGVTQTPRYLIKTRGQQVTLSCSPISGHRSVSWYQQTPGQGLQFLFEYFSETQRNKGNFPGRFSGRQFSNSRSEMNVSTLELGDSALYLCASSLDGREYNSPLHFGNGTRLTVT.

The rearrangement links TRBV7-6 to TRBJ2-7; D is unclear. CDR1 and CDR2 from the germline V gene are SGHVS and FNYEAQ. Trimming cost V 0 bases and J 6 bases, with 12 bases left between them. The CDR3 sequence is 14 residues long. CDR3 bases: TGTGCCAGCAGCTTAGCGCCCCATCGAGGCGAGCAGTACTTC. Protein: CASSLAPHRGEQYF.

This clonotype was observed at least ten times. This sequence joins TRBV7-8 and TRBJ2-3; TRBD2 matches 9 bases. V lost 2 bases and J lost 5; bases outside the gene matches: 5. CDR3 length: 15 amino acids. Germline assignment: CDR1 SGHVS and CDR2 FQNEAQ. The CDR3 loop is CASSLRREGGDTQYF. The CDR3 DNA reads TGTGCCAGCAGCTTAAGGCGGGAGGGGGGAGATACGCAGTATTTT.

This clonotype was seen many times. The J gene is TRBJ2-1, the V gene TRBV29-1; 7 bases align to TRBD1. The CDR3 consists of 13 residues. CDR1 and CDR2 from the germline V gene are SQVTM and ANQGSEA. V shed 5 bases and J 2 bases; nucleotides not matched to a gene: 3. CDR3 nucleotides: TGCAGCGTTCCGGGACAGACCTACAATGAGCAGTTCTTC. The encoded protein is CSVPGQTYNEQFF.

This clonotype was observed at least ten times. The chain uses TRBV7-6 and TRBJ2-7, with 7 positions matching TRBD2. Germline CDR1 reads SGHVS; CDR2 reads FNYEAQ. CDR3 length: 14 amino acids. The junction had 10 bases not matched to a gene; V was cut back by 4 bases and J by 7 bases. The CDR3 DNA reads TGTGCCAGCAGCTCCGGACTGGGGGGGGTGGAGCAGTACTTC. Translating it yields CASSSGLGGVEQYF.

This chain joins TRBV4-2 and TRBJ2-3, with D perhaps assigned TRBD1 or TRBD2 (5 bases each). Per the germline V gene, CDR1 is LGHNA and CDR2 is YNFKEQ. The V end was cut by 2 bases, the J end by 0 bases, with 12 bases between. The CDR3 consists of 16 residues. CDR3 loop: CASSQMTGPSTDTQYF. CDR3 sequence (DNA): TGTGCCAGCAGCCAAATGACGGGACCTAGCACAGATACGCAGTATTTT.

This clonotype was seen at least ten times. The chain joins TRBV3-1 to TRBJ2-3; D is perhaps TRBD1 or TRBD2 (5 bases each). V lost 1 base, J lost 4 bases, and 9 bases lay in between. In germline, CDR1 is LGHDT, CDR2 YNNKEL (reference sequence). The length of the CDR3 is 14 residues. CDR3 DNA: TGTGCCAGCAGCCAAGCCGGGACGCCAGATACGCAGTATTTT. This sequence encodes CASSQAGTPDTQYF.

This clonotype was recorded many times. This chain connects TRBV12-3 or TRBV12-4 to TRBJ1-2, with D possibly TRBD1 on 5 matching bases. This CDR3 region has 13 residues. V was clipped by 7 bases and J by 2 bases, with 11 bases between them. The CDR3 loop reads CASTLGPNYGYTF. CDR3 nucleotide sequence: TGTGCCAGCACCCTGGGACCGAACTATGGCTACACCTTC.

This clonotype was found many times. The chain links TRBV18 to TRBJ2-7, with 8 bases identical to TRBD2. Trimming cost V 6 bases and J 7 bases; bases outside gene matches: 8. CDR1 KGHSH and CDR2 LQKENI come from the germline V gene. The CDR3 runs to 13 residues. CDR3 sequence: CASSPAPGGEQYF. DNA for the CDR3: TGTGCCAGCTCCCCCGCCCCGGGAGGGGAGCAGTACTTC.

This clonotype was observed at least ten times. The chain uses TRBV12-3 or TRBV12-4 and TRBJ2-1; D remains unclear. This CDR3 is built from 14 residues. V was cut by 2 bases and J by 7 bases, with 12 bases left in between. The CDR3 DNA sequence: TGTGCCAGCAGTTTAACTGGGATTGGTAATGAGCAGTTCTTC. This encodes CASSLTGIGNEQFF.

This clonotype was detected ten times or more. The chain joins TRBV7-9 to TRBJ1-1; no clear D gene. Germline V gene data show CDR1 as SEHNR and CDR2 as FQNEAQ (reference sequence). The CDR3 extends over 15 amino acids. The germline V and J ends were trimmed by 8 bases and 2 bases, with 18 bases remaining between them. CDR3: CASSAAGTDNTEAFF. The CDR3 region has the DNA TGTGCCAGCTCAGCTGCTGGTACGGACAACACTGAAGCTTTCTTT. Combining the CDR3 with reference TRBV7-9 and TRBJ1-1 gives the whole variable domain DTGVSQNPRHKITKRGQNVTFRCDPISEHNRLYWYRQTLGQGPEFLTYFQNEAQLEKSRLLSDRFSAERPKGSFSTLEIQRTEQGDSAMYLCASSAAGTDNTEAFFGQGTRLTVV.

This clonotype was observed many times. The chain couples TRBV11-2 to TRBJ1-2, with 11 bases aligning to TRBD1. The CDR3 contains 17 residues. The junction had 15 bases not matched to a gene; V was cut back by 5 bases and J by 7 bases. Germline-derived CDR1 and CDR2 are SGHAT and FQNNGV. CDR3 nucleotide sequence: TGTGCCAGCAGCAATACCGGGACAGGGGGTCGTTGGGGTGGCTACACCTTC. Translation gives CASSNTGTGGRWGGYTF.

This clonotype was detected ten times or more. V and J are TRBV10-3 and TRBJ2-7; perhaps TRBD2 as D (5 bases). The V end was cut by 3 bases, the J end by 2 bases, with 14 bases between. Germline-derived CDR1 and CDR2 are ENHRY and SYGVKD. There are 15 residues in the CDR3. The CDR3 is CAISDIGLPTYEQYF. The CDR3 DNA follows: TGTGCCATCAGTGATATAGGACTGCCGACCTACGAGCAGTACTTC.

Ten or more counts support this clonotype. The J gene is TRBJ2-3, the V gene TRBV24-1; D is ambiguous. The CDR3 runs 14 residues. Trimming left V 3 bases short and J 4 bases short, with 10 bases between. Germline V gene sequence: CDR1 KGHDR, CDR2 SFDVKD. The CDR3 nucleotides are TGTGCCACCAGTGATCCCTCGAGTCCAGATACGCAGTATTTT. Translating it yields CATSDPSSPDTQYF.

This clonotype was counted a few times. The DNA of the CDR3 is TGTGCCAGCAGCTATGCACTAGTCCCCACAGATACGCAGTATTTT. Amino acids: CASSYALVPTDTQYF. The V gene is TRBV7-2, the J gene TRBJ2-3; a possible D gene is TRBD2 (5 bases). CDR3 length: 15 amino acids. CDR1 is SGHTA and CDR2 is FQGNSA in the germline V gene. V shed 4 bases and J shed 2 bases, with 13 bases lying between them.

This clonotype was detected many times. The chain has TRBV7-2 and TRBJ2-7, with 12 nucleotides matching TRBD2. The junction had 5 bases not matched to a gene; V was cut back by 5 bases and J by 3 bases. Germline V gene sequence: CDR1 SGHTA, CDR2 FQGNSA. CDR3 length equals 15 residues. The CDR3 sequence: CASSPGLAGFYEQYF. As DNA, the CDR3 is TGTGCCAGCAGCCCGGGACTAGCGGGTTTCTACGAGCAGTACTTC.

Many counts were recorded for this clonotype. The chain links TRBV27 to TRBJ2-7, with TRBD2 as a possible D gene (6 bases). The ends were cut back, 0 bases at V and 4 bases at J, with 7 bases in the middle. Per the germline V gene, CDR1 is MNHEY and CDR2 is SMNVEV (reference sequence). This CDR3 is built from 13 residues. CDR3 sequence: CASSLSEGYEQYF. The CDR3 coding sequence is TGTGCCAGCAGTTTATCGGAGGGGTACGAGCAGTACTTC.

The gene calls are TRBV28 and TRBJ1-1; 8 bases are a match to TRBD1. With V trimmed by 5 bases and J by 6 bases, 8 bases remained unmatched. CDR1 MDHEN and CDR2 SYDVKM come from the germline V gene. This CDR3 has 14 residues. DNA of the CDR3: TGTGCCAGCAGTGCCCAGGGGGCGGTCCCTGAAGCTTTCTTT. It translates to CASSAQGAVPEAFF. The whole variable domain, remainder taken from reference TRBV28 and TRBJ1-1, is DVKVTQSSRYLVKRTGEKVFLECVQDMDHENMFWYRQDPGLGLRLIYFSYDVKMKEKGDIPEGYSVSREKKERFSLILESASTNQTSMYLCASSAQGAVPEAFFGQGTRLTVV.

This clonotype was counted at least ten times. The J gene is TRBJ2-1, the V gene TRBV9; D is unresolved. The CDR3 is made up of 14 amino acids. Germline values: CDR1 SGDLS, CDR2 YYNGEE. V dropped 4 bases and J dropped 8 bases, with 16 bases sitting between them. As DNA, the CDR3 is TGTGCCAGCAGCCCCTTTGATGGGGTGTATGAGCAGTTCTTC. Its protein is CASSPFDGVYEQFF.

There are many counts of this clonotype. The J gene is TRBJ2-1, the V gene TRBV3-1; 11 bases map to TRBD1. CDR3 length: 15 residues. V was clipped by 4 bases and J by 4 bases; unmatched bases: 3. Looked up from germline, CDR1 is LGHDT and CDR2 is YNNKEL (reference sequence). The CDR3 bases are TGTGCCAGCAGCCGGGACAGGGGGTTGTACAATGAGCAGTTCTTC. Translated: CASSRDRGLYNEQFF.

This clonotype has a count of ten or more. The V and J genes are TRBV2 and TRBJ1-5; 10 bases align to TRBD1. Germline V CDR1 and CDR2: SNHLY, FYNNEI. The trim removed 4 bases at V and 5 bases at J, leaving 2 bases unmatched. The CDR3 is 14 residues long. The CDR3 sequence is CASSAGQGDQPQHF. Written as DNA, the CDR3 is TGTGCCAGCAGTGCAGGACAGGGGGATCAGCCCCAGCATTTT.

The chain employs TRBV5-1 and TRBJ2-7; TRBD1 agrees at 9 bases. The CDR3 contains 15 residues. CDR1 SGHRS and CDR2 YFSETQ come from the germline V gene. The junction had 13 bases not matched to a gene; V was cut back by 5 bases and J by 7 bases. The CDR3 sequence is CASSPPGQGSREQYF. CDR3 nucleotide sequence: TGCGCCAGCAGTCCGCCGGGACAGGGTTCTCGGGAGCAGTACTTC. Using reference TRBV5-1 and TRBJ2-7 for the parts outside the CDR3, the full variable domain is KAGVTQTPRYLIKTRGQQVTLSCSPISGHRSVSWYQQTPGQGLQFLFEYFSETQRNKGNFPGRFSGRQFSNSRSEMNVSTLELGDSALYLCASSPPGQGSREQYFGPGTRLTVT.

The chain has TRBV7-9 and TRBJ1-1; D is undetermined. The V end was cut by 4 bases, the J end by 2 bases, with 14 bases between. Germline V lookup: CDR1 SEHNR, CDR2 FQNEAQ (reference sequence). The CDR3 runs 15 residues. The CDR3 DNA follows: TGTGCCAGCAGCTCCGGTCCTATACGTAACACTGAAGCTTTCTTT. This codes for CASSSGPIRNTEAFF.

The table lists this clonotype with many counts. The chain couples TRBV20-1 to TRBJ2-3; D possibly corresponds to TRBD2 (5 bases). Trimming cost V 0 bases and J 6 bases, with 10 bases left between them. The CDR3 spans 13 residues. Germline V gene sequence: CDR1 DFQATT, CDR2 SNEGSKA (reference sequence). DNA of the CDR3: TGCAGTGCTAGAGATACTAGATCCGATACGCAGTATTTT. Its protein is CSARDTRSDTQYF.